These 9 T cell receptor beta chains came from one sample sequenced in a study of blood T cell repertoires in COVID-19. The protocol was immunoSEQ multiplex PCR, while the TCRdb copy is restricted to in-frame clones and leaves out a portion. The table has 350,000 to 500,000 clones, about 88% seen once; the top ten hold about 1.4%. Material for sequencing was PBMCs or T cells enriched from blood (not recorded which). These receptors originate from a woman between 18 and 29 years old who had been exposed to COVID-19.

The V gene is TRBV30, the J gene TRBJ2-7; TRBD1 matches at 9 bases. V shed 3 bases and J 3 bases; nucleotides not matched to a gene: 6. The CDR3 totals 14 residues. Per germline, CDR1 GTSNPN and CDR2 SVGIG (reference sequence). The CDR3 loop is CAWRGNRGLYEQYF. Written as DNA, the CDR3 is TGTGCCTGGAGGGGGAACAGGGGGCTCTACGAGCAGTACTTC.

V and J are TRBV9 and TRBJ1-2; D is uncertain. The CDR3 runs 12 residues. In germline, CDR1 is SGDLS, CDR2 YYNGEE. Trimming took off 0 bases at V and 8 bases at J, with 8 bases between the two ends. The DNA for the CDR3 is TGTGCCAGCAGCGTAGATGAAGAGGGCTACACCTTC. It encodes CASSVDEEGYTF.

The V gene is TRBV5-5, the J gene TRBJ1-2; D ambiguous. The V end lost 4 bases, the J end lost 1 base, and 17 bases lay between the germline ends. The CDR3 contains 16 residues. Germline CDR1 SGHKS, CDR2 YYEKEE (reference sequence). In DNA form, the CDR3 reads TGTGCCAGCAGCCCCGTCCCCCAGGATCGTAACTATGGCTACACCTTC. This codes for CASSPVPQDRNYGYTF.

The genes are TRBV7-2 and TRBJ2-7, with 11 bases fitting TRBD1. Germline CDR1 SGHTA, CDR2 FQGNSA. The CDR3 has 15 residues. V lost 3 bases, J lost 6 bases, and 7 bases stayed unmatched. The CDR3 protein is CASSLLSGTGGEQYF. The CDR3 region has the DNA TGTGCCAGCAGCTTGCTCTCCGGGACAGGGGGCGAGCAGTACTTC.

The CDR3 coding sequence is TGTGCCAGCAGTTATCCTTCGGCCTACGAGCAGTACTTC. Translating it yields CASSYPSAYEQYF. The chain uses TRBV28 and TRBJ2-7, with unresolved D. Trimming shortened V by 4 bases and J by 2 bases, and 9 bases separated the two germline ends. Looked up from germline, CDR1 is MDHEN and CDR2 is SYDVKM. The CDR3 extends over 13 amino acids.

The chain is built from TRBV23-1 and TRBJ1-4; 8 bases map to TRBD1. TRBV23-1 has ORF status, its function being uncertain. V was pared by 0 bases and J by 2 bases, with 14 bases of the junction left unmatched. The CDR3 totals 20 residues. The CDR3 here is CASSQSRTGKKGRTNEKLFF. For the CDR3, the DNA is TGCGCCAGCAGTCAATCCAGGACAGGGAAAAAAGGGAGGACTAATGAAAAACTGTTTTTT.

The CDR3 region is CASSEVPGLTYNEQFF. Here the CDR3 DNA reads TGTGCCAGCAGCGAAGTTCCGGGACTAACCTACAATGAGCAGTTCTTC. V gene TRBV4-2 combines with J gene TRBJ2-1; 7 bases are shared with TRBD2. Germline V lookup: CDR1 LGHNA, CDR2 YNFKEQ. Losses at the gene ends were 5 bases for V and 2 bases for J; bases not matched to a gene: 9. The CDR3 runs 16 residues.

V usage is TRBV27 and J usage is TRBJ2-1, with TRBD1 identical over 7 bases. Germline assignment: CDR1 MNHEY and CDR2 SMNVEV (reference sequence). V lost 4 bases and J lost 6; bases outside the gene matches: 3. The CDR3 is 13 residues long. The DNA of the CDR3 is TGTGCCAGCAGTTGGAACAGGGGCAATGAGCAGTTCTTC. It codes for CASSWNRGNEQFF.

The chain carries TRBV19 and TRBJ2-7; the D is unclear. There are 13 residues in the CDR3. Trimming took off 9 bases at V and 1 base at J, with 13 bases between the two ends. Germline CDR1 and CDR2: LNHDA and SQIVND (reference sequence). This chain's CDR3 is CASSAFISYEQYF. The DNA for the CDR3 is TGTGCCAGCAGCGCCTTTATTTCCTACGAGCAGTACTTC.